Shown below are 14 T cell receptor beta chains from a single sample sequenced in a study of T cell repertoires in cytomegalovirus infection. TCRdb processed the reads anew with MiXCR; each CDR3 protein has one entry. The sample consists of around 95,000 distinct CDR3 sequences, approximately 30% of them appearing once. No antigen is known for these receptors. The source material was CD8+ T cells from cultured PBMCs, sampled from culture after CMV antigen stimulation. These receptor sequences come from a human donor in good health (CMV status not recorded). Some clones in this sample may be carry-over from other donors' samples.

This clonotype was picked up a small number of times. J is TRBJ2-7 and V is TRBV7-8; TRBD1 is a possible D gene (6 bases). Trimming stripped 1 base from V and 2 bases from J, with 9 bases between. This CDR3 comprises 14 residues. The germline CDR1 and CDR2 sequences are SGHVS and FQNEAQ. DNA of the CDR3: TGTGCCAGCAGCTTAGAGTCAGGGGCCTACGAGCAGTACTTC. It encodes CASSLESGAYEQYF. The complete variable domain, with remaining parts taken from reference TRBV7-8 and TRBJ2-7, reads GAGVSQSPRYKVAKRGQDVALRCDPISGHVSLFWYQQALGQGPEFLTYFQNEAQLDKSGLPSDRFFAERPEGSVSTLKIQRTQQEDSAVYLCASSLESGAYEQYFGPGTRLTVT.

The chain joins TRBV7-3 to TRBJ2-1; the match to TRBD2 covers 7 bases. Germline assignment: CDR1 SGHTA and CDR2 FQGTGA. The CDR3 totals 16 residues. V dropped 2 bases and J dropped 5; count of bases not matched to a gene: 9. CDR3 residues: CASSLALGLVHNEQFF. The DNA of the CDR3 is TGTGCCAGCAGCTTAGCGTTAGGACTAGTACACAATGAGCAGTTCTTC.

Ten or more counts support this clonotype. The V and J genes are TRBV7-8 and TRBJ2-1; D call uncertain. The CDR3 is made up of 13 amino acids. V gave up 5 bases and J gave up 5 bases, with 10 bases separating them. The germline CDR1 and CDR2 sequences are SGHVS and FQNEAQ. The CDR3 sequence: CASSHLWDNEQFF. Written as DNA, the CDR3 is TGTGCCAGCAGCCACCTCTGGGACAATGAGCAGTTCTTC.

This clonotype came up a few times. J is TRBJ2-1 and V is TRBV5-4; tentative D call: TRBD2 (7 bases). The CDR3 totals 16 residues. V was clipped by 6 bases and J by 3 bases, with 19 bases between them. CDR1 and CDR2 (germline): SGHNT, YYREEE (reference sequence). Written as DNA, the CDR3 is TGTGCCAGCACTCCCCTGGGGGGGGGCCTCTACAATGAGCAGTTCTTC. This codes for CASTPLGGGLYNEQFF.

The V and J genes are TRBV19 and TRBJ2-3; no clear D gene. The CDR3 length is 13 residues. V was cut by 3 bases and J by 4 bases, with 8 bases left in between. Germline assignment: CDR1 LNHDA and CDR2 SQIVND (reference sequence). CDR3 sequence (DNA): TGTGCCAGTAGTATCATGGGCCCAGATACGCAGTATTTT. Amino acids: CASSIMGPDTQYF.

Many counts were recorded for this clonotype. The chain uses TRBV7-9 and TRBJ1-2; 8 bases map to TRBD1. The J segment lost 3 bases and the V segment lost 4 bases, leaving 16 bases of the junction unmatched. Germline CDR1 is SEHNR and CDR2 is FQNEAQ (reference sequence). The CDR3 has 18 residues. CDR3 sequence reads: CASSYPSRAGGEDYGYTF. The CDR3 nucleotides are TGTGCCAGCAGCTACCCCTCCCGGGCAGGGGGCGAAGACTATGGCTACACCTTC.

This clonotype was detected many times. The chain has TRBV5-4 and TRBJ1-1; D might be TRBD1 (5 bases). The CDR3 has 13 amino acids. The V gene's germline CDR1 is SGHNT and CDR2 YYREEE (reference sequence). V was shortened by 1 base and J by 5 bases, with 9 bases between the two germline ends. The CDR3 spells CASSLPGRTEAFF. The CDR3 DNA sequence: TGTGCCAGCAGCTTGCCAGGGAGGACTGAAGCTTTCTTT. The variable domain in full, with the rest retrieved from reference TRBV5-4 and TRBJ1-1, is ETGVTQSPTHLIKTRGQQVTLRCSSQSGHNTVSWYQQALGQGPQFIFQYYREEENGRGNFPPRFSGLQFPNYSSELNVNALELDDSALYLCASSLPGRTEAFFGQGTRLTVV.

The chain combines TRBV19 with TRBJ2-5, with 10 positions matching TRBD1. CDR1 is LNHDA, CDR2 SQIVND, per germline (reference sequence). The CDR3 is 16 residues long. With V trimmed by 3 bases and J by 6 bases, 10 bases remained unmatched. The DNA of the CDR3 is TGTGCCAGTAGTATGTTAAAGACAGGGGGCAGGCAGACCCAGTACTTC. Residues: CASSMLKTGGRQTQYF.

This clonotype was seen a few times. The rearrangement uses TRBV7-2 and TRBJ2-5; possibly TRBD1 or TRBD2 for D (5 bases each). CDR3 length: 15 residues. CDR1 and CDR2 from the germline V gene are SGHTA and FQGNSA. V gave up 6 bases and J gave up 5 bases, with 19 bases separating them. CDR3 amino acids: CASRQPGPRWETQYF. The CDR3 coding sequence is TGTGCCAGCAGACAACCGGGACCCAGATGGGAGACCCAGTACTTC.

This clonotype was counted only a few times. The rearrangement links TRBV7-9 to TRBJ2-3, with 11 bases fitting TRBD2. This CDR3 spans 16 amino acids. V was pared by 5 bases and J by 7 bases, with 11 bases of the junction left unmatched. The germline CDR1 and CDR2 sequences are SEHNR and FQNEAQ (reference sequence). CDR3: CASSTTSGGDFYTQYF. The CDR3 nucleotides read TGTGCCAGCAGCACAACTAGCGGGGGCGATTTCTATACGCAGTATTTT.

J is TRBJ1-6 and V is TRBV7-9; the D is unclear. Germline loops: CDR1 SEHNR, CDR2 FQNEAQ (reference sequence). CDR3 length equals 13 residues. Deletions cut 2 bases from V and 9 bases from J, with 8 bases between. The CDR3 DNA reads TGTGCCAGCAGCTTAAATTTGGGTTCACCCCTCCACTTT. It codes for CASSLNLGSPLHF.

CDR3 amino acids: CSVYPVDYEQYF. CDR3 coding DNA: TGCAGCGTTTACCCAGTGGACTACGAGCAGTACTTC. The chain has TRBV29-1 and TRBJ2-7; no clear D gene. CDR1 is SQVTM, CDR2 ANQGSEA, per germline. Trimming removed 5 bases from V and 3 bases from J, with 11 bases in between. The CDR3 totals 12 residues.

This clonotype was counted a few times. This chain joins TRBV7-4 and TRBJ1-3, with D unclear. The germline CDR1 and CDR2 sequences are SGHVT and SQSDAQ. V lost 3 bases to trimming and J lost 10 bases, with 13 bases between them. The CDR3 is made up of 13 amino acids. The CDR3 protein is CASSLEGGKTIYF. CDR3 sequence (DNA): TGTGCCAGCAGCTTGGAAGGAGGGAAAACCATATATTTT.

The rearrangement joins TRBV4-1 to TRBJ1-2, with a possible D match to TRBD1 (6 bases). Germline CDR1 MGHRA, CDR2 YSYEKL. The length of the CDR3 is 16 residues. The V and J ends lost 3 bases and 3 bases respectively, with 17 bases between them. This CDR3 is CASSQALGQRDYGYTF. The CDR3 DNA sequence: TGCGCCAGCAGCCAGGCCCTCGGACAGAGAGACTATGGCTACACCTTC.